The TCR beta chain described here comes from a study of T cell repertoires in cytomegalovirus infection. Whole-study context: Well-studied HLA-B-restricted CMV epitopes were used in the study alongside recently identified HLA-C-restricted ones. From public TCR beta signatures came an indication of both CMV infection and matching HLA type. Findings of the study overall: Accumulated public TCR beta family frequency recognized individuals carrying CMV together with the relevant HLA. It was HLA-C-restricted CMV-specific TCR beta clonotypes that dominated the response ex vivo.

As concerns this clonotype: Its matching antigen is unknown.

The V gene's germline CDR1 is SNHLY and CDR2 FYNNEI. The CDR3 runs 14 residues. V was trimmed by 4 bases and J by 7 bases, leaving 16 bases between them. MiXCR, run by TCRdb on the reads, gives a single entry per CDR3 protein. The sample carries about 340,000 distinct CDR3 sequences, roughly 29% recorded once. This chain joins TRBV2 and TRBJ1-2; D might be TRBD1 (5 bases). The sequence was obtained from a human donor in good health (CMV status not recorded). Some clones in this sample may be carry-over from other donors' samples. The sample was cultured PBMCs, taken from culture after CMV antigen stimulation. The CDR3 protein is CASSALEGDGGYTF. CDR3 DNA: TGTGCCAGCAGTGCTCTCGAAGGGGACGGTGGCTACACCTTC.